These 3 T cell receptor beta chains originate from one sample sequenced in a study of Graves' ophthalmopathy and Graves' hyperthyroidism. RNA transcripts were the template, and TCR beta CDR3 regions were amplified from them. An initial RT-PCR round employing HTBI primers preceded a second-round multiplex PCR. TCRdb passed the multiplex PCR reads through MiXCR, listing each CDR3 protein once. The sample gives some 750,000 distinct CDR3 sequences, 40% of which show up once; roughly 46% is in the top ten. The specimen sequenced was peripheral blood. The receptors here all came from an adult man with Graves' ophthalmopathy.

V and J are TRBV2 and TRBJ2-7; 10 bases line up with TRBD2. This CDR3 is built from 14 residues. Germline trimming cut 6 bases from V and 4 bases from J; bases unmatched to any gene: 6. In germline, CDR1 is SNHLY, CDR2 FYNNEI. The CDR3 DNA is TGTGCCAGCAGGGAGCGGGGGGGCCTATACGAGCAGTACTTC. Its protein is CASRERGGLYEQYF.

This clonotype was observed at least ten times. V and J are TRBV20-1 and TRBJ2-5; TRBD2 matches at 12 bases. The length of the CDR3 is 14 residues. In germline, CDR1 is DFQATT, CDR2 SNEGSKA (reference sequence). V trimming: 3 bases; J trimming: 7 bases; junction bases outside the gene matches: 6. CDR3 region: CSARTSGGQGTQYF. In nucleotides, the CDR3 is TGCAGTGCTAGGACTAGCGGGGGTCAGGGGACCCAGTACTTC.

This rearrangement joins TRBV2 to TRBJ1-1; the D is unclear. Trimming took off 2 bases at V and 1 base at J, with 11 bases between the two ends. The CDR3 runs to 15 residues. Looked up from germline, CDR1 is SNHLY and CDR2 is FYNNEI. For the CDR3, the DNA is TGTGCCAGCAGTGAATGGGATTACGAGAACACTGAAGCTTTCTTT. As protein: CASSEWDYENTEAFF. Based on the CDR3 plus reference TRBV2 and TRBJ1-1, the full variable domain is EPEVTQTPSHQVTQMGQEVILRCVPISNHLYFYWYRQILGQKVEFLVSFYNNEISEKSEIFDDQFSVERPDGSNFTLKIRSTKLEDSAMYFCASSEWDYENTEAFFGQGTRLTVV.